This TCR beta chain comes out of a study of siplizumab effects on memory and regulatory T cells. General study points: Alloreactive sequences traceable to unstimulated CD4+ memory cells were significantly reduced by siplizumab.

On this clone: The antigen is unknown.

Per germline, CDR1 SGHRS and CDR2 YFSETQ. Trimming left V 4 bases short and J 6 bases short, with 7 bases between. The CDR3 totals 11 residues. TCRdb's copy holds only in-frame clones and misses some; the assay was immunoSEQ multiplex PCR. This table has 50,000 to 55,000 clones, 93% appearing once. This chain uses TRBV5-1 with TRBJ1-1, with D uncertain. The clonotype comes from a human donor in good health. The sequencing input was CD8+ T cells sorted from blood. The CDR3 reads CASSDGPEAFF. For the CDR3, the DNA is TGCGCCAGCAGCGACGGCCCTGAAGCTTTCTTT.